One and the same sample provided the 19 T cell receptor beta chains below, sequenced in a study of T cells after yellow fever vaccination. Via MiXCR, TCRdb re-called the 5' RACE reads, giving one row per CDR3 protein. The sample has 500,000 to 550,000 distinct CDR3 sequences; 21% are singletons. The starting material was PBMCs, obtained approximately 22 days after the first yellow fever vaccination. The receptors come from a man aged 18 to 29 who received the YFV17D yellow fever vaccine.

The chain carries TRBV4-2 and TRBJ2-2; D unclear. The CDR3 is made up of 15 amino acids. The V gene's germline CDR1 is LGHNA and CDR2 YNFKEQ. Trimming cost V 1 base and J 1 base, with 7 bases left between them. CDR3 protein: CASSQGWRNTGELFF. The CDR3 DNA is TGTGCCAGCAGCCAAGGGTGGAGGAACACCGGGGAGCTGTTTTTT.

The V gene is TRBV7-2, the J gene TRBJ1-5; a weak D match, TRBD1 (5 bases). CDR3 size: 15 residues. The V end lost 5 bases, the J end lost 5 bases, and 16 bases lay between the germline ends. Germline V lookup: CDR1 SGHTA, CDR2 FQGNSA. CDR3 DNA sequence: TGTGCCAGCAGCCCCCGGGGGGAGGCGCATCAGCCCCAGCATTTT. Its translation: CASSPRGEAHQPQHF. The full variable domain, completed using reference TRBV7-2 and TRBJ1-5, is GAGVSQSPSNKVTEKGKDVELRCDPISGHTALYWYRQSLGQGLEFLIYFQGNSAPDKSGLPSDRFSAERTGGSVSTLTIQRTQQEDSAVYLCASSPRGEAHQPQHFGDGTRLSIL.

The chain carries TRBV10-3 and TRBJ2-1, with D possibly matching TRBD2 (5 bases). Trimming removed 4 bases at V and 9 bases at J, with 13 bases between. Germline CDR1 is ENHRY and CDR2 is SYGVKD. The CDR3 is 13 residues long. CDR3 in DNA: TGTGCCATCAGTGGGGATATGAGGGTTGAGCAGTTCTTC. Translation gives CAISGDMRVEQFF.

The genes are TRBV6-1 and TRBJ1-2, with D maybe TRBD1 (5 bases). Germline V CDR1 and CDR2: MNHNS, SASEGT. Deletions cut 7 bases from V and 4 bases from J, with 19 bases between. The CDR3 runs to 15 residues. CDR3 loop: CASISRTLRTYGYTF. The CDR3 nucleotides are TGTGCCAGCATCTCGCGGACACTCCGGACCTATGGCTACACCTTC.

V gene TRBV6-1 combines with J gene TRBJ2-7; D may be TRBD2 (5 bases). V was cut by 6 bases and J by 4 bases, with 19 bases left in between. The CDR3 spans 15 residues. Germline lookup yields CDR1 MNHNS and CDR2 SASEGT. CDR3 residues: CASSPTGSVTYEQYF. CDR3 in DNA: TGTGCCAGCAGCCCTACGGGGTCAGTGACTTACGAGCAGTACTTC.

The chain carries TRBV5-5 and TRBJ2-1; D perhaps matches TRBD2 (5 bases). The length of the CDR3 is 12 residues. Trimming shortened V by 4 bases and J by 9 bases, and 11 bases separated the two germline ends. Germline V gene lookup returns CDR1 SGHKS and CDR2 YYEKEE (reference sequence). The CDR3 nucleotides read TGTGCCAGCAGCCTTAGCAGCGGTGAGCAGTTCTTC. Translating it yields CASSLSSGEQFF.

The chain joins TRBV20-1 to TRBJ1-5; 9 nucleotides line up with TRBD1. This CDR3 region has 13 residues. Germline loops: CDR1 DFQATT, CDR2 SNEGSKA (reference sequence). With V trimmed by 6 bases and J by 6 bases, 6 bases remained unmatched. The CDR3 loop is CSATTGGGQPQHF. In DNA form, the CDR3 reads TGCAGTGCAACCACAGGGGGCGGTCAGCCCCAGCATTTT.

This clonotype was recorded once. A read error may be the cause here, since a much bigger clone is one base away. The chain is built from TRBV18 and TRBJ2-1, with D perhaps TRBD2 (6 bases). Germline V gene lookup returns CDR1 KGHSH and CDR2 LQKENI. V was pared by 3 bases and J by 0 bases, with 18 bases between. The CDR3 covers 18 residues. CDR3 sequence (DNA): TGTGCCAGCTCACCTCGTCCTCTACCGGGGGTCTCCTACAATGAGCAGTTCTTC. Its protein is CASSPRPLPGVSYNEQFF.

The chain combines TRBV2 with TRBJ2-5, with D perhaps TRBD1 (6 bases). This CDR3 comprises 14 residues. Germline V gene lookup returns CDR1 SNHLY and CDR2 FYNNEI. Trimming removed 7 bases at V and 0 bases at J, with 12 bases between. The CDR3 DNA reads TGTGCCAGCACCCAGGGGTTAAACCAAGAGACCCAGTACTTC. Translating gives CASTQGLNQETQYF.

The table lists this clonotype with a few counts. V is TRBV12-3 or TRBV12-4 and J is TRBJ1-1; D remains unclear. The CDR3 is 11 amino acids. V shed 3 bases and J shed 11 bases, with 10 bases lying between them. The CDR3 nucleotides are TGTGCCAGCAGTTTGGTTCCAGTTGCTTTCTTT. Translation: CASSLVPVAFF.

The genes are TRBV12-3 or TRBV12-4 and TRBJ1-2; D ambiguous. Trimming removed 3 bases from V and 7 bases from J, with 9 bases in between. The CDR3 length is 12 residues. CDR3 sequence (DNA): TGTGCCAGCAGTTTTGCATTGGGTGGCTACACCTTC. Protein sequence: CASSFALGGYTF.

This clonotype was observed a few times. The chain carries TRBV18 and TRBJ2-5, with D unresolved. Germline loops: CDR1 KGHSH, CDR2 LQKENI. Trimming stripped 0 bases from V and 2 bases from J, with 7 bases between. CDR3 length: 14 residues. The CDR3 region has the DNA TGTGCCAGCTCACCACCTTCTATACAAGAGACCCAGTACTTC. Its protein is CASSPPSIQETQYF.

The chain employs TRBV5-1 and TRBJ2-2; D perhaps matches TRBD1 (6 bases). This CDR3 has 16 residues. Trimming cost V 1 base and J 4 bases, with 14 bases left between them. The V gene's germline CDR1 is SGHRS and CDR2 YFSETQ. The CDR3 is CASSLTWAGVTGELFF. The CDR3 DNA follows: TGCGCCAGCAGCTTGACATGGGCAGGGGTCACCGGGGAGCTGTTTTTT.

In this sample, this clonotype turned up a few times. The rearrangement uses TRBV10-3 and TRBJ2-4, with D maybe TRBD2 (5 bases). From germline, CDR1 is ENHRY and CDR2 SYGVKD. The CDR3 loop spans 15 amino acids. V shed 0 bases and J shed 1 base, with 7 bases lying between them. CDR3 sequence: CAISESRGAKNIQYF. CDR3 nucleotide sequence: TGTGCCATCAGTGAGTCGAGAGGGGCCAAAAACATTCAGTACTTC.

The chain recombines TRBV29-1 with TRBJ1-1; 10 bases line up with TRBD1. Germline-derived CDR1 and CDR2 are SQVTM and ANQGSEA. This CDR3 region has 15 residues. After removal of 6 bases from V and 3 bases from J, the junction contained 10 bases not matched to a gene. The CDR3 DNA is TGCAGCGTCTGGGGACAGGGGTTTAGATACACTGAAGCTTTCTTT. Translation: CSVWGQGFRYTEAFF. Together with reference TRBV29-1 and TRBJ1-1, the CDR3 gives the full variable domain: SAVISQKPSRDICQRGTSLTIQCQVDSQVTMMFWYRQQPGQSLTLIATANQGSEATYESGFVIDKFPISRPNLTFSTLTVSNMSPEDSSIYLCSVWGQGFRYTEAFFGQGTRLTVV.

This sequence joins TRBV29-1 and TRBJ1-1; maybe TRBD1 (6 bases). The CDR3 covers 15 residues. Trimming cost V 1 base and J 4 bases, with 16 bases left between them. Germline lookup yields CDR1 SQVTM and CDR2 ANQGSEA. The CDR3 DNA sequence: TGCAGCGTTGAAGCGGGGGCGAGTTGGAGCACTGAAGCTTTCTTT. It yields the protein CSVEAGASWSTEAFF.

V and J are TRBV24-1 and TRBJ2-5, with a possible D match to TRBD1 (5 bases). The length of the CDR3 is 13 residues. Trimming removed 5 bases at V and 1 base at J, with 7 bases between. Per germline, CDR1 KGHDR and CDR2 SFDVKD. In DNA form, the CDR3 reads TGTGCCACCAGTGCTGACAGCCAAGAGACCCAGTACTTC. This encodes CATSADSQETQYF.

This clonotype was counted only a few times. This CDR3 reads CASRPPAGGKDTQYF. The DNA of the CDR3 is TGTGCCAGCAGGCCCCCGGCGGGGGGCAAAGATACGCAGTATTTT. This sequence joins TRBV7-2 and TRBJ2-3, with TRBD2 identical over 8 bases. CDR3 length equals 15 residues. After removal of 6 bases from V and 5 bases from J, the junction contained 10 bases not matched to a gene. Germline loops: CDR1 SGHTA, CDR2 FQGNSA.

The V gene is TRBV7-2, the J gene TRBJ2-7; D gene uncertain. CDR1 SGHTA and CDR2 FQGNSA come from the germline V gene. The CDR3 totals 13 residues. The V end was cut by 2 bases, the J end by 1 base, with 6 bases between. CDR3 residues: CASSLIGSYEQYF. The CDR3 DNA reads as TGTGCCAGCAGCTTAATTGGGTCCTACGAGCAGTACTTC.